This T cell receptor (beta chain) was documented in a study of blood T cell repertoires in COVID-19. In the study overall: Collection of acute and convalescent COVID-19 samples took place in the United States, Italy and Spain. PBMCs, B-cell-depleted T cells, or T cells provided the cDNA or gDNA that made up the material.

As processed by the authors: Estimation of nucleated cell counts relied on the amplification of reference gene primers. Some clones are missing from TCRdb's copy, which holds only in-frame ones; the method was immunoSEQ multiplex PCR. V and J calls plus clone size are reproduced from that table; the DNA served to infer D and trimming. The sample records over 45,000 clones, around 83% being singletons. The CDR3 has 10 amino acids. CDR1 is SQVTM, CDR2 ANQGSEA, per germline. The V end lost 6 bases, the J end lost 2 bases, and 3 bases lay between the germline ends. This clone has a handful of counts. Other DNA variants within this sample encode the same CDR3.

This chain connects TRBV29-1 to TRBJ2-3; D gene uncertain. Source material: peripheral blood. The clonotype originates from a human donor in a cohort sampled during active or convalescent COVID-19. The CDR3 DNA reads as TGCAGCGTCCTCACAGATACGCAGTATTTT. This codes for CSVLTDTQYF.